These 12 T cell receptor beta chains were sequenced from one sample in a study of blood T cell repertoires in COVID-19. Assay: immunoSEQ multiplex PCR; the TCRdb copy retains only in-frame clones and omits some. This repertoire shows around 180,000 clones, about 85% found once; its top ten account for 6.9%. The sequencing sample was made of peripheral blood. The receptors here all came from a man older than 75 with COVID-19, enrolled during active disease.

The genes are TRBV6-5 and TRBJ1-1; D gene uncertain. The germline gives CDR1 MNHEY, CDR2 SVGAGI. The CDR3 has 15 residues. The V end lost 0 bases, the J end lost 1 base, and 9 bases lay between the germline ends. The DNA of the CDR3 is TGTGCCAGCAGTTACTCCCCCCCGCGGAACACTGAAGCTTTCTTT. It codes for CASSYSPPRNTEAFF.

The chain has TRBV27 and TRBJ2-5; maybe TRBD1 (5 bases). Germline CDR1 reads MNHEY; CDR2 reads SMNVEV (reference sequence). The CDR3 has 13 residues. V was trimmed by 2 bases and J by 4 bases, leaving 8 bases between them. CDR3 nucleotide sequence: TGTGCCAGCAGTTTAGCAGGGTCAGAGACCCAGTACTTC. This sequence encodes CASSLAGSETQYF.

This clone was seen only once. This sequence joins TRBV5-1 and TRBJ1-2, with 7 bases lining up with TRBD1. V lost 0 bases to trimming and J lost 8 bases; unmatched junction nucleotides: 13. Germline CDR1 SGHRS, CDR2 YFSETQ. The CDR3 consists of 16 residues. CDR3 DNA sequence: TGCGCCAGCAGCTTGGGCCAAAACAAGGAGACAGGGGGCTACACCTTC. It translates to CASSLGQNKETGGYTF.

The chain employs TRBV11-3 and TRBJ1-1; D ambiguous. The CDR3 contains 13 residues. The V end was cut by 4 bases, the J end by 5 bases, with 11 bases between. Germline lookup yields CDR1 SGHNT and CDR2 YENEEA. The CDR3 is CASSSGRGTEAFF. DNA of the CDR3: TGTGCCAGCAGCTCCGGTCGGGGAACTGAAGCTTTCTTT.

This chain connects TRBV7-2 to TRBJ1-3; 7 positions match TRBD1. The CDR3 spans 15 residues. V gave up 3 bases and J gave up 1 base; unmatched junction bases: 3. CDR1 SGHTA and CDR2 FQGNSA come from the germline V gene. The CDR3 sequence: CASSFQGVSGNTIYF. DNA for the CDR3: TGTGCCAGCAGCTTTCAGGGGGTATCTGGAAACACCATATATTTT.

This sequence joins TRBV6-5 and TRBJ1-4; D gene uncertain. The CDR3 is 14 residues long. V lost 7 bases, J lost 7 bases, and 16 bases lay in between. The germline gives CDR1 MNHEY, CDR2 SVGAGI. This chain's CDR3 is CASIVVEGGEKLFF. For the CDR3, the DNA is TGTGCCAGCATCGTCGTGGAGGGTGGTGAAAAACTGTTTTTT.

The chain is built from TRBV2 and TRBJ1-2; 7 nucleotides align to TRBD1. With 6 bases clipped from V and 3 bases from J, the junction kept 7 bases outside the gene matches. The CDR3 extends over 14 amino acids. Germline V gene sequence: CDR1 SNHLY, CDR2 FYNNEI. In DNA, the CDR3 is TGTGCCAGCAGCTCCGGGACAGAGGACTATGGCTACACCTTC. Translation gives CASSSGTEDYGYTF.

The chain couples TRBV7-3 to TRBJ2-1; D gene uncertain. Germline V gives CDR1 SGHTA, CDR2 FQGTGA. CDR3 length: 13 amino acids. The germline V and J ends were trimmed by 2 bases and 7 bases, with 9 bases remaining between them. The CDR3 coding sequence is TGTGCCAGCAGCTTAGAGGTGGGTAATGAGCAGTTCTTC. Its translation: CASSLEVGNEQFF.

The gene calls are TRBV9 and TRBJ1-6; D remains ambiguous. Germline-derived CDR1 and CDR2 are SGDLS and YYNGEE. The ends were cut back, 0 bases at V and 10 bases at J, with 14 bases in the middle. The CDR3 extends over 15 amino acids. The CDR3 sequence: CASSVGGGSGSPLHF. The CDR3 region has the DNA TGTGCCAGCAGCGTAGGGGGAGGGTCGGGCTCACCCCTCCACTTT.

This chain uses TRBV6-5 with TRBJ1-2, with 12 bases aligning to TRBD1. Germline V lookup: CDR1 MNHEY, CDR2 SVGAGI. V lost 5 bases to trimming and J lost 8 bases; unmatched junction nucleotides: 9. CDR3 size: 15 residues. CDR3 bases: TGTGCCAGCAGTCTGGGACAGGGGGCTTCGAAAGGCTACACCTTC. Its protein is CASSLGQGASKGYTF.

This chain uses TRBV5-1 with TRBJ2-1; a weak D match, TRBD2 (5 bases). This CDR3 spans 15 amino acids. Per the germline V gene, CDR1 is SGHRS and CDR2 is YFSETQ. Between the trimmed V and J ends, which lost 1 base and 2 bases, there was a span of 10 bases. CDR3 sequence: CASSLISAAYNEQFF. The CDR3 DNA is TGCGCCAGCAGCTTGATTAGCGCTGCCTACAATGAGCAGTTCTTC.

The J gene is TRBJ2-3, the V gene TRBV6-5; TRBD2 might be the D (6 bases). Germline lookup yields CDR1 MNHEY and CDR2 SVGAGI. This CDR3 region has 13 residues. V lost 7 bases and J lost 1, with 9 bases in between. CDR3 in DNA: TGTGCCAGCATGGAGGGCGGCACAGATACGCAGTATTTT. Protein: CASMEGGTDTQYF.